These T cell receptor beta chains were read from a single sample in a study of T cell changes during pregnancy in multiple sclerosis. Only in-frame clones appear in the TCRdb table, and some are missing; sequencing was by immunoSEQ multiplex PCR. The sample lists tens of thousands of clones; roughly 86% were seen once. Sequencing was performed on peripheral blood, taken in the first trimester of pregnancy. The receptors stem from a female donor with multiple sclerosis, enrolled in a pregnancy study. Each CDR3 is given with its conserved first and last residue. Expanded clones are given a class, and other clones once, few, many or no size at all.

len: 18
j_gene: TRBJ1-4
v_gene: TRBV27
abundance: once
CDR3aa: CASSLFNPYSLPNEKLFF

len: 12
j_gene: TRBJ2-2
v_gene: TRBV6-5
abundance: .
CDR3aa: CASRGGAGELFF

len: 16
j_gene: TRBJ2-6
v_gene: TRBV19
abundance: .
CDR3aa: CASSIDSTSGANVLTF

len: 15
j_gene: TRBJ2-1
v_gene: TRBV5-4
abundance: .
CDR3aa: CASSYGTSGSNEQFF

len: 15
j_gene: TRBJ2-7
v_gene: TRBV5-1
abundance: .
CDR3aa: CASMGEGGPADEQYF

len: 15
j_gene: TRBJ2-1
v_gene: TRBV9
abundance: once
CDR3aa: CASSVRLAGYNEQFF

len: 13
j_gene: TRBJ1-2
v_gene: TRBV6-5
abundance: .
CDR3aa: CASSTTGIYGYTF

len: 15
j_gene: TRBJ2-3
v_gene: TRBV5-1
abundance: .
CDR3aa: CASSPRQTDTDTQYF

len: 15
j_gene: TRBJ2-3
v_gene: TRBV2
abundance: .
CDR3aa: CASSPSGASTDTQYF

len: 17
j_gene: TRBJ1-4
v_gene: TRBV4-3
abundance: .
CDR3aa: CASSQDNGLATNEKLFF

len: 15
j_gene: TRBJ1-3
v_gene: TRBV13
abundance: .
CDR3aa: CASSSTGLSGNTIYF

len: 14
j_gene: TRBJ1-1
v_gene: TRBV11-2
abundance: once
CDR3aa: CASSLESSNTEAFF

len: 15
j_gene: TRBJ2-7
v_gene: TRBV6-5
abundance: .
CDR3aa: CASSRAKAGAGEQYF

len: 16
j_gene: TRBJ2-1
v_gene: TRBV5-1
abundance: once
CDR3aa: CASSSKSGLAYNEQFF

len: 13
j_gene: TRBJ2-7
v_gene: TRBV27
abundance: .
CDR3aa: CASRWDGSYEQYF

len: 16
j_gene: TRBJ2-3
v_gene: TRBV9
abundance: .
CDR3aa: CASSVALAGRTDTQYF

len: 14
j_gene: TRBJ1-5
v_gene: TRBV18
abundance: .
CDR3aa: CASSSGGSNQPQHF

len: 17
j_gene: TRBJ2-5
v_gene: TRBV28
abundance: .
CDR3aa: CASSFTTGTEYQETQYF

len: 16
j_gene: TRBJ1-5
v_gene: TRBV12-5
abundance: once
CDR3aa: CASGSGPGQAHQPQHF

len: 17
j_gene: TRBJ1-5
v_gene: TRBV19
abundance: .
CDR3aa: CASSIAGGGAGNQPQHF

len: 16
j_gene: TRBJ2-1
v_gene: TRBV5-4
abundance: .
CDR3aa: CASSLDSSGAHNEQFF

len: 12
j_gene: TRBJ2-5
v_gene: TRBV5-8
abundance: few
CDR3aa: CASSREVETQYF